The clone carrying this T cell receptor (beta chain) came up a few times. Germline-derived CDR1 and CDR2 are SNHLY and FYNNEI. Trimming shortened V by 6 bases and J by 3 bases, and 18 bases separated the two germline ends. The length of the CDR3 is 15 residues. This table comes from immunoSEQ multiplex PCR, and its TCRdb copy is limited to in-frame clones, with some not included. The sample includes under 20,000 clones, about nine tenths of them seen just once. The record originates from a study of OX40 agonist ivuxolimab in advanced cancers. The receptor's source is an adult with an advanced solid tumor such as melanoma, head and neck, liver or kidney cancer. Sequenced material: CD4+ or CD8+ T cells sorted from blood, taken in a trial of the OX40 agonist ivuxolimab. The V gene is TRBV2, the J gene TRBJ2-7, with D perhaps matching TRBD2 (7 bases). CDR3 sequence: CASSLEGGGGYEQYF. The CDR3 DNA follows: TGTGCCAGCAGCTTAGAAGGGGGGGGAGGCTACGAGCAGTACTTC.